This record covers a single T cell receptor (beta chain). Data came from immunoSEQ multiplex PCR; TCRdb stores just in-frame clones and leaves some out. This table holds about 210,000 clones, 70% to 90% found once. These data are taken from a study of blood T cell repertoires in COVID-19. Looking at the study overall: The United States, Italy and Spain provided the acute and convalescent COVID-19 samples.

The cohort comprised adults aged about 18 to 90 years residing in 24 US areas. Deletions cut 3 bases from V and 7 bases from J, with 17 bases between. The CDR3 covers 15 residues. Germline V CDR1 and CDR2: PRHDT, FYEKMQ (reference sequence). The sample was PBMCs or T cells enriched from blood (not recorded which). The chain couples TRBV13 to TRBJ2-3; D perhaps matches TRBD1 (6 bases). This receptor was taken from a woman in her 40s in a cohort exposed to, infected with or recovered from COVID-19 (not recorded which). CDR3 amino acids: CASSFTKTGRNTQYF. The CDR3 DNA reads TGTGCCAGCAGCTTCACCAAGACAGGACGGAATACGCAGTATTTT. Full variable domain (rest looked up from reference TRBV13 and TRBJ2-3): AAGVIQSPRHLIKEKRETATLKCYPIPRHDTVYWYQQGPGQDPQFLISFYEKMQSDKGSIPDRFSAQQFSDYHSELNMSSLELGDSALYFCASSFTKTGRNTQYFGPGTRLTVL.